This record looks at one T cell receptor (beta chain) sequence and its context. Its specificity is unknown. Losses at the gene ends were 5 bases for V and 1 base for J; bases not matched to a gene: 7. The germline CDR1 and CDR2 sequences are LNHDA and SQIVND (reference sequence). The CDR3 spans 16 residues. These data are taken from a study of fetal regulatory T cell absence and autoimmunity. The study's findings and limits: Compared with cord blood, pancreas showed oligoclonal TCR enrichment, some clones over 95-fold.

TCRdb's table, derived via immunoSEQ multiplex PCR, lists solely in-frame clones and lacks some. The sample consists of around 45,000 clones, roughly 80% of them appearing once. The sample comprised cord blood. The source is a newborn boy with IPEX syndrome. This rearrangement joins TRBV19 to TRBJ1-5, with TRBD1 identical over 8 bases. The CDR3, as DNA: TGTGCCAGTAGTGCTCGGACAGGGCTAAGCAATCAGCCCCAGCATTTT. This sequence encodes CASSARTGLSNQPQHF. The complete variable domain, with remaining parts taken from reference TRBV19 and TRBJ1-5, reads DGGITQSPKYLFRKEGQNVTLSCEQNLNHDAMYWYRQDPGQGLRLIYYSQIVNDFQKGDIAEGYSVSREKKESFPLTVTSAQKNPTAFYLCASSARTGLSNQPQHFGDGTRLSIL.